Presented here are 31 T cell receptor beta chains from one specimen sequenced in a study of blood T cell repertoires in COVID-19. The assay was immunoSEQ multiplex PCR, and TCRdb's table has in-frame clones only and misses some. The sample has 240,000 or so clones; roughly 80% are singletons. The sequenced sample was peripheral blood. The receptors shown here come from a woman between 18 and 30 years old with acute or convalescent COVID-19.

The CDR3, as DNA: TGTGCCAGCAGCTTACAGGGGTTGGCTTTCTTT. It is translated as CASSLQGLAFF. The chain couples TRBV7-6 to TRBJ1-1, with D maybe TRBD1 (6 bases). Germline CDR1 and CDR2: SGHVS and FNYEAQ. Trimming took 2 bases from V and 11 from J, leaving 9 bases between them. The CDR3 spans 11 residues.

V and J are TRBV9 and TRBJ2-5; TRBD2 aligns across 9 bases. V was pared by 0 bases and J by 5 bases, with 5 bases of the junction left unmatched. The CDR3 is made up of 15 amino acids. Germline V CDR1 and CDR2: SGDLS, YYNGEE. This CDR3 reads CASSVEPSGMETQYF. CDR3 coding DNA: TGTGCCAGCAGCGTAGAGCCTAGCGGGATGGAGACCCAGTACTTC.

For this clone: Mismatch with germline at one junction end may stem from a read error. J is TRBJ2-7 and V is TRBV19; no reliable D call. Germline lookup yields CDR1 LNHDA and CDR2 SQIVND (reference sequence). This CDR3 has 15 amino acids. CDR3 bases: TGTGCCATTAGTAGAGACGACTCGAGCTCCTACGAGCAGTACTTC. This encodes CAISRDDSSSYEQYF.

The chain has TRBV30 and TRBJ2-3; 7 positions agree with TRBD1. V trimming: 1 base; J trimming: 2 bases; junction bases outside the gene matches: 9. CDR1 GTSNPN and CDR2 SVGIG come from the germline V gene (reference sequence). The CDR3 is made up of 16 amino acids. CDR3 protein: CAWSARTGSYTDTQYF. The DNA of the CDR3 is TGTGCCTGGAGTGCCCGGACAGGATCATACACAGATACGCAGTATTTT.

This clone occurred once. The chain recombines TRBV2 with TRBJ2-1; 12 bases match TRBD1. The V and J ends lost 8 bases and 4 bases, in that order; junction bases with no gene match: 3. The CDR3 length is 14 residues. Germline CDR1 SNHLY, CDR2 FYNNEI. The CDR3 sequence: CASGGQGAYNEQFF. CDR3 coding DNA: TGTGCCAGCGGGGGACAGGGGGCTTACAATGAGCAGTTCTTC. Variable domain in full (rest from reference TRBV2 and TRBJ2-1): EPEVTQTPSHQVTQMGQEVILRCVPISNHLYFYWYRQILGQKVEFLVSFYNNEISEKSEIFDDQFSVERPDGSNFTLKIRSTKLEDSAMYFCASGGQGAYNEQFFGPGTRLTVL.

This chain joins TRBV27 and TRBJ1-2; tentatively, D is TRBD1 (6 bases). There are 15 residues in the CDR3. V lost 6 bases, J lost 4 bases, and 18 bases lay in between. CDR1 is MNHEY and CDR2 is SMNVEV in the germline V gene (reference sequence). The CDR3 nucleotides are TGTGCCAGCAGGGATAAAACAGGGAGTGTCTATGGCTACACCTTC. Translating it yields CASRDKTGSVYGYTF.

V and J are TRBV27 and TRBJ2-2; 7 bases fit TRBD1. The CDR3 spans 14 residues. With 5 bases clipped from V and 6 bases from J, the junction kept 6 bases outside the gene matches. The germline V gene has CDR1 MNHEY and CDR2 SMNVEV (reference sequence). CDR3 loop: CASSQGTAPGELFF. The DNA for the CDR3 is TGTGCCAGCAGTCAAGGGACAGCACCCGGGGAGCTGTTTTTT.

Of note for this clone: The sample holds other DNA sequences that translate to the same CDR3. The CDR3 coding sequence is TGTGCCATCAGCCCCGGGACTAGCGGGGGTTACGAGCAGTACTTC. The encoded protein is CAISPGTSGGYEQYF. This chain joins TRBV10-3 and TRBJ2-7; 14 bases map to TRBD2. This CDR3 contains 15 residues. The germline V gene encodes CDR1 ENHRY and CDR2 SYGVKD. J gave up 4 bases and V 6 bases, and 5 bases lay outside the gene matches.

The chain carries TRBV4-3 and TRBJ1-6; 7 bases align to TRBD1. V was pared by 0 bases and J by 14 bases, with 25 bases of the junction left unmatched. The germline gives CDR1 LGHNA, CDR2 YSLEER. CDR3 length: 20 amino acids. The chain's CDR3 is CASSQDRWSWDRAGTRSLHF. CDR3 nucleotide sequence: TGCGCCAGCAGCCAAGATCGGTGGTCTTGGGACAGAGCGGGTACTCGGTCCCTCCACTTT.

The rearrangement joins TRBV27 to TRBJ1-1, with TRBD1 matching over 7 bases. The V gene's germline CDR1 is MNHEY and CDR2 SMNVEV (reference sequence). The junction had 6 bases not matched to a gene; V was cut back by 4 bases and J by 4 bases. This CDR3 region has 14 residues. The CDR3 region has the DNA TGTGCCAGCAGTTCTCAGGGGGTAGGCACTGAAGCTTTCTTT. It translates to CASSSQGVGTEAFF.

This clone came up once. Here the CDR3 reads CASSLFWPRGTSGSTDTQYF. CDR3 nucleotides: TGTGCCAGCAGTTTGTTCTGGCCCCGAGGGACTAGCGGGAGCACAGATACGCAGTATTTT. The rearrangement uses TRBV28 and TRBJ2-3; 12 bases are a match to TRBD2. The germline V gene encodes CDR1 MDHEN and CDR2 SYDVKM. V gave up 3 bases and J gave up 0 bases; unmatched junction bases: 13. This CDR3 has 20 amino acids.

The V and J genes are TRBV5-1 and TRBJ2-5; TRBD1 aligns across 8 bases. CDR3 length: 14 residues. CDR1 is SGHRS and CDR2 is YFSETQ in the germline V gene. V lost 3 bases, J lost 5 bases, and 6 bases stayed unmatched. In DNA form, the CDR3 reads TGCGCCAGCAGCTGGACAGGGTCGTGGGAGACCCAGTACTTC. Protein: CASSWTGSWETQYF.

The J gene is TRBJ2-6, the V gene TRBV28, with a tentative D call TRBD2 (6 bases). The CDR3 length is 18 residues. V shed 6 bases and J shed 0 bases, with 18 bases lying between them. Germline CDR1 reads MDHEN; CDR2 reads SYDVKM. For the CDR3, the DNA is TGTGCCAGCAGCGGGATCAGGACTAAGAGCTCTGGGGCCAACGTCCTGACTTTC. The encoded protein is CASSGIRTKSSGANVLTF.

V and J are TRBV3-1 (or the pseudogene TRBV3-2) and TRBJ2-1, with TRBD2 matching over 7 bases. The length of the CDR3 is 14 residues. Germline CDR1 and CDR2: LGHDT and YNNKEL (reference sequence). V lost 6 bases to trimming and J lost 6 bases; unmatched junction nucleotides: 8. The DNA of the CDR3 is TGTGCCAGCAGAACCGGGACTACCCCCAATGAGCAGTTCTTC. Residues: CASRTGTTPNEQFF.

This chain connects TRBV28 to TRBJ2-1; 11 nucleotides agree with TRBD2. The CDR3 is 18 amino acids. With V trimmed by 5 bases and J by 6 bases, 15 bases remained unmatched. Germline CDR1 reads MDHEN; CDR2 reads SYDVKM. CDR3 coding DNA: TGTGCCAGCAGTGGCAAGAACCCGGGACTAGCGGTCCTCAATGAGCAGTTCTTC. It codes for CASSGKNPGLAVLNEQFF.

This clone was seen a single time. In DNA form, the CDR3 reads TGCGCCAGCAGAACTGGAGCCGGGACTCTCTACAATGAGCAGTTCTTC. Protein product: CASRTGAGTLYNEQFF. The chain couples TRBV5-1 to TRBJ2-1, with D possibly TRBD2 on 6 matching bases. Germline lookup yields CDR1 SGHRS and CDR2 YFSETQ. Trimming stripped 5 bases from V and 3 bases from J, with 18 bases between. The CDR3 loop spans 16 amino acids. The variable domain in full, completed from reference TRBV5-1 and TRBJ2-1, reads KAGVTQTPRYLIKTRGQQVTLSCSPISGHRSVSWYQQTPGQGLQFLFEYFSETQRNKGNFPGRFSGRQFSNSRSEMNVSTLELGDSALYLCASRTGAGTLYNEQFFGPGTRLTVL.

The rearrangement links TRBV27 to TRBJ2-1, with D hard to call. The CDR3 is 14 residues long. The germline CDR1 and CDR2 sequences are MNHEY and SMNVEV (reference sequence). V lost 5 bases and J 0 bases, leaving 8 bases between the germline ends. The CDR3 region has the DNA TGTGCCAGCAGTCCCCCCAACTCCTACAATGAGCAGTTCTTC. Encoded protein: CASSPPNSYNEQFF.

The CDR3 is CASSQVLAGGVEQFF. In DNA, the CDR3 is TGCGCCAGCAGCCAAGTTCTAGCGGGAGGGGTTGAGCAGTTCTTC. The J gene is TRBJ2-1, the V gene TRBV4-3, with 12 nucleotides matching TRBD2. This CDR3 region has 15 residues. Germline V gives CDR1 LGHNA, CDR2 YSLEER. The trim removed 1 base at V and 9 bases at J, leaving 4 bases unmatched.

This chain joins TRBV6-5 and TRBJ2-3; D is possibly TRBD1 (6 bases). This CDR3 is built from 13 residues. Trimming took 6 bases from V and 3 from J, leaving 10 bases between them. Looked up from germline, CDR1 is MNHEY and CDR2 is SVGAGI. The CDR3 region is CASSPRGTDTQYF. The CDR3 coding sequence is TGTGCCAGCAGCCCCAGGGGAACAGATACGCAGTATTTT.

The DNA for the CDR3 is TGTGCCAGCAGCTTAGAGCCGGGGTCTGGGGCCAACGTCCTGACTTTC. As protein: CASSLEPGSGANVLTF. The chain recombines TRBV7-2 with TRBJ2-6; perhaps TRBD2 as D (5 bases). Germline lookup yields CDR1 SGHTA and CDR2 FQGNSA. V was pared by 1 base and J by 1 base, with 8 bases between. CDR3 length: 16 residues. Full variable domain (remainder filled in from reference TRBV7-2 and TRBJ2-6): GAGVSQSPSNKVTEKGKDVELRCDPISGHTALYWYRQSLGQGLEFLIYFQGNSAPDKSGLPSDRFSAERTGGSVSTLTIQRTQQEDSAVYLCASSLEPGSGANVLTFGAGSRLTVL.

V and J are TRBV27 and TRBJ2-5; 8 bases line up with TRBD1. The CDR3 runs to 15 residues. Germline assignment: CDR1 MNHEY and CDR2 SMNVEV (reference sequence). The V segment lost 5 bases and the J segment 5 bases; nucleotides outside the gene matches: 10. The CDR3: CASSPQGAKGETQYF. CDR3 in DNA: TGTGCCAGCAGTCCGCAGGGGGCGAAAGGGGAGACCCAGTACTTC.

This chain links TRBV18 with TRBJ2-3; D is uncertain. The germline CDR1 and CDR2 sequences are KGHSH and LQKENI. The CDR3 sequence is 13 residues long. V was shortened by 3 bases and J by 2 bases, with 6 bases between the two germline ends. CDR3 nucleotide sequence: TGTGCCAGCTCACCGACTTACACAGATACGCAGTATTTT. This codes for CASSPTYTDTQYF.

V is TRBV3-1 (or the pseudogene TRBV3-2) and J is TRBJ1-6, with D possibly TRBD1 on 5 matching bases. Trimming removed 3 bases at V and 7 bases at J, with 10 bases between. This CDR3 has 14 residues. Germline V lookup: CDR1 LGHDT, CDR2 YNNKEL (reference sequence). CDR3 DNA: TGTGCCAGCAGCCAGCGGGGGGGAAATTCACCCCTCCACTTT. This gives the protein CASSQRGGNSPLHF.

A few counts support this clone. This chain links TRBV16 with TRBJ1-1; D possibly corresponds to TRBD1 (5 bases). Germline CDR1 and CDR2: KGHSY and FQNENV. The V and J ends lost 6 bases and 6 bases respectively, with 17 bases between them. The CDR3 is 14 residues long. In DNA, the CDR3 is TGTGCCAGCAGAGTAACCAGGGCGCTCGCTGAAGCTTTCTTT. Protein product: CASRVTRALAEAFF.

The chain joins TRBV6-1 to TRBJ2-2; 7 bases fit TRBD2. The CDR3 extends over 16 amino acids. J gave up 4 bases and V 8 bases, and 13 bases lay outside the gene matches. Germline lookup yields CDR1 MNHNS and CDR2 SASEGT. CDR3 DNA sequence: TGTGCCAGCTGCGAAGGAGCGGGATGGGGCACCGGGGAGCTGTTTTTT. Translation: CASCEGAGWGTGELFF.

The rearrangement joins TRBV11-3 to TRBJ2-1, with 10 bases matching TRBD2. The V gene end was trimmed by 5 bases and the J gene end by 7 bases; junction bases not matched to a gene: 8. This CDR3 has 15 residues. Germline V lookup: CDR1 SGHNT, CDR2 YENEEA. Written as DNA, the CDR3 is TGTGCCAGCAGCCAAACTGGACTAGCGGTTAATGAGCAGTTCTTC. Residues: CASSQTGLAVNEQFF.

The V and J genes are TRBV19 and TRBJ1-1; TRBD1 agrees at 9 bases. Germline V lookup: CDR1 LNHDA, CDR2 SQIVND (reference sequence). After removal of 5 bases from V and 1 base from J, the junction contained 14 bases not matched to a gene. The CDR3 spans 18 residues. The CDR3 DNA follows: TGTGCCAGTAGTCCCACCGGGACAGGGCAAGCGGGGAACACTGAAGCTTTCTTT. This translates into CASSPTGTGQAGNTEAFF.

The chain links TRBV15 to TRBJ1-1; the match to TRBD1 covers 8 bases. Trimming at V came to 4 bases and at J to 9 bases, leaving 4 bases not matched to a gene. CDR1 and CDR2 from the germline V gene are LNHNV and YYDKDF (reference sequence). This CDR3 has 12 residues. The DNA of the CDR3 is TGTGCCACCAGCACGGACAGGGTCCAAGCTTTCTTT. The encoded protein is CATSTDRVQAFF.

The chain couples TRBV7-6 to TRBJ1-2; D gene uncertain. The CDR3 loop spans 11 amino acids. V was shortened by 4 bases and J by 5 bases, with 5 bases between the two germline ends. Germline V gene lookup returns CDR1 SGHVS and CDR2 FNYEAQ. The CDR3 bases are TGTGCCAGCAGCTCCAAATATGGCTACACCTTC. Its protein is CASSSKYGYTF.

The V gene is TRBV27, the J gene TRBJ2-7; 11 nucleotides align to TRBD2. The germline gives CDR1 MNHEY, CDR2 SMNVEV (reference sequence). Trimming cost V 4 bases and J 0 bases; bases outside gene matches: 5. The length of the CDR3 is 16 residues. The CDR3 reads CASSSGLAEDSYEQYF. In nucleotides, the CDR3 is TGTGCCAGCAGTTCGGGACTAGCGGAGGACTCCTACGAGCAGTACTTC.

The chain recombines TRBV20-1 with TRBJ1-2, with TRBD1 as a possible D gene (5 bases). V lost 0 bases, J lost 8 bases, and 7 bases lay in between. Germline V CDR1 and CDR2: DFQATT, SNEGSKA (reference sequence). CDR3 length: 11 residues. The CDR3 loop reads CSARDRGGYTF. In DNA, the CDR3 is TGCAGTGCTAGAGATCGGGGGGGCTACACCTTC.